This T cell receptor beta chain was identified during a study of blood T cell repertoires in COVID-19 (dated by TCRdb to between 2020 and 2021). For the study in its entirety: Samples covering the acute and convalescent phases of COVID-19 were provided by collaborators in the United States, Italy and Spain. The material from the prospective study consisted of cDNA or gDNA derived from T cells, B-cell-depleted T cells, or PBMCs. The repertoires were released in a freely available public database meant as a resource for research on the immune response to SARS-CoV-2. A de-identified subject ID, COVID-19 status, age in years and sex were almost always included in the sample metadata. Deeply sampled blood TCRbeta repertoires from subjects exposed to, actively infected with, or recovered from COVID-19 were included in the dataset. Samples were obtained from the ongoing ImmuneRACE study (first 160 participants) and from 950 to 1,500 subjects provided by 6 global collaborators. Where HLA class I and class II types were available, the types were taken from metadata supplied by the sample provider, not from assay-based typing. Overall results and qualifications from the work: The quantity of clinical and demographic metadata differed by source and by participant and was supplied without curation.

From its cysteine to its phenylalanine, the CDR3 spans 14 amino acids. The DNA shown is the 42-base CDR3, in frame from base 1. CDR1 and CDR2, looked up from the germline V gene (reference sequence), are MNHEY and SMNVEV. The germline V and J ends show losses of 4 bases and 3 bases respectively, and no gene match explains 6 bases of the junction. The collaborating institutions used their own protocols to collect whole blood in K2EDTA tubes. Collaborator samples were shipped for TCRbeta analysis as frozen whole blood, isolated PBMCs, or DNA extracted from either sample type. On this clone itself: The antigen it recognizes is unknown. Base qualities are not recorded, but no much larger clone differs from it by a single base.

The immunoSEQ Assay, a bias-controlled multiplex PCR, was used to amplify TCRbeta CDR3 regions from genomic DNA. Per the source publication's procedure: Within the assay, amplification of reference gene primers was used to estimate how many nucleated cells each sample contained. To quantify the absolute abundance of each unique TCRbeta CDR3 rearrangement, sequence reads were collapsed and filtered. For each sample, productive Simpson clonality was calculated as the square root of Simpson's diversity index across productive rearrangements. TCRdb carries this immuneACCESS record with in-frame sequences only. Its versions omit some clonotypes, under half of them owing to an unresolved V gene in the studies checked, with the rest unexplained. V and J calls and clone size are those listed in that table; D and trimming were worked out from the DNA. The sample table holds over 100,000 clones, of which around 88% were seen once. About 9.3% of the sample lies in the top ten.

The chain was built from TRBV27 and TRBJ2-7; TRBD1 fits 7 bases in the junction. Sequencing was carried out using peripheral blood. The clonotype was recovered from a man in his forties or fifties with acute or convalescent COVID-19. CDR3 reads: CASSSRTGLYEQYF. The nucleotides read TGTGCCAGCAGTTCCCGGACAGGCCTCTACGAGCAGTACTTC.